This is a list of T cell receptor beta chains from one sample in a study of shared clonotypes between healthy human individuals. TCRdb's copy holds only in-frame clones and misses some; the assay was immunoSEQ multiplex PCR. The data show about 2 million clones, 85% to 95% seen once. Sequenced: naive CD8+ T cells sorted from blood. Receptors originate from a man aged 18-30 years in good health. Each CDR3 is given without its conserved first and last residue.

TRBV11-2	TRBJ2-7	ASSFAGPPGEQY
TRBV7-7	TRBJ1-5	ASLRGGDNQPQH
TRBV4-1	TRBJ2-1	ASSQGAGNEQF
TRBV18	TRBJ2-7	ASSLDRVYEQY
TRBV10-3	TRBJ2-3	AISERSTGLGTDTQY
TRBV7-9	TRBJ2-3	ASSLAQDTQY
TRBV5-5	TRBJ1-6	ASEWDMTNSPLH
TRBV16	TRBJ1-1	ASSQSPKGTEAF
TRBV11-2	TRBJ2-7	ASSPGQAAYEQY
TRBV7-9	TRBJ2-1	ASSPHPTRNNEQF
TRBV28	TRBJ1-6	ASSVRTPLQEYNSPLH
TRBV2	TRBJ1-5	ASSVPQDAVTGHGNQPQH
TRBV14	TRBJ1-1	ASSPPALTTEAF
TRBV30	TRBJ2-5	AWSVLRASGYQETQY
TRBV14	TRBJ2-1	ASSQLDSWDEQF
TRBV19	TRBJ1-1	ASVWVGGTEAF
TRBV4-1	TRBJ2-7	ASSQEGAAPYYEQY
TRBV5-1	TRBJ2-3	ASSLGLAGFNQGNTQY
TRBV7-8	TRBJ2-5	ASSLALQEETQY
TRBV5-8	TRBJ1-2	ASSPHQRTGAANYGYT
TRBV4-1	TRBJ2-7	ASSQDRVARSEQY
TRBV6-5	TRBJ2-7	ASSYMAGPGEQY
TRBV5-1	TRBJ2-5	ASIGRTSGDQETQY
TRBV7-9	TRBJ1-1	ASSPEGTEAF
TRBV7-6	TRBJ2-7	ASSDKNYEQY
TRBV13	TRBJ2-3	ASSLEVDDTQY
TRBV27	TRBJ2-2	ASRGGLPHTGELF
TRBV30	TRBJ2-5	AWSVAGGRETQY